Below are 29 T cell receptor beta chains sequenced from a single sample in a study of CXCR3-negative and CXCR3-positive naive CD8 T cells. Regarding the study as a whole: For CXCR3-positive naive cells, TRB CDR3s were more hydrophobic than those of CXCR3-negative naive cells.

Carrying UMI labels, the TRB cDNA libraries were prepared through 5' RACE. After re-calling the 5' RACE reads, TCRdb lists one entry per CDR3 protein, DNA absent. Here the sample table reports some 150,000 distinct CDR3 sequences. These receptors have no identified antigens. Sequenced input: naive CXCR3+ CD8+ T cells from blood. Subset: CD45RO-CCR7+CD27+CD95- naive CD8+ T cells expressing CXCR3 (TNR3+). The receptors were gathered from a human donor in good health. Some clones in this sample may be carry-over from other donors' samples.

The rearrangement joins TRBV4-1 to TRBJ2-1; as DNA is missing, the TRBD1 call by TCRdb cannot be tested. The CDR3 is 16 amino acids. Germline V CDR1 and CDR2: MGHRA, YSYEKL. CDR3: CASSQEDRGGYNEQFF.

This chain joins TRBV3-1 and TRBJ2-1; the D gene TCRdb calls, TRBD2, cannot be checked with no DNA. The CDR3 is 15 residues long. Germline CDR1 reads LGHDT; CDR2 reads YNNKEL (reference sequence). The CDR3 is CASTPGLGSYNEQFF.

The CDR3 is CASSLERQAKNIQYF. The gene calls are TRBV5-1 and TRBJ2-4; no DNA is available, so the TRBD1 call from TCRdb remains unchecked. This CDR3 has 15 residues. Germline loops: CDR1 SGHRS, CDR2 YFSETQ. Drawing the rest from reference TRBV5-1 and TRBJ2-4, the complete variable domain is KAGVTQTPRYLIKTRGQQVTLSCSPISGHRSVSWYQQTPGQGLQFLFEYFSETQRNKGNFPGRFSGRQFSNSRSEMNVSTLELGDSALYLCASSLERQAKNIQYFGAGTRLSVL.

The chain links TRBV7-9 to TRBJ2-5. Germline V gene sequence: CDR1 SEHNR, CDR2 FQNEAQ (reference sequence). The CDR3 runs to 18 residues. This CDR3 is CASSLTFQRIGHQETQYF.

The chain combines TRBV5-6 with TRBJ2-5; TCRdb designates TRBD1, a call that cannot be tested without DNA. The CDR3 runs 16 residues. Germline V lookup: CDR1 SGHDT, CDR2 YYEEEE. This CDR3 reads CASSIRDRGFRETQYF.

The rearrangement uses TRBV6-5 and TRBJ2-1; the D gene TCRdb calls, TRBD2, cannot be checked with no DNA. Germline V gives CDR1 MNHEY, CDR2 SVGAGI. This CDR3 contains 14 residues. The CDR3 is CASSYYSSSYEQFF.

The CDR3 reads CASSLSPGQGYYEQYF. The chain employs TRBV18 and TRBJ2-7; TCRdb's D call of TRBD1 is untestable without DNA. The germline V gene encodes CDR1 KGHSH and CDR2 LQKENI. This CDR3 is 16 amino acids long.

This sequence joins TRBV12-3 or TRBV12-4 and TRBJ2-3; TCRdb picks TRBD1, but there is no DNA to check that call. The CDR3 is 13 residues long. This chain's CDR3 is CASTAGAPDTQYF.

This CDR3 reads CATSDGVGGDTGELFF. The genes are TRBV24-1 and TRBJ2-2; TCRdb's assignment of TRBD1 cannot be checked, as there is no DNA. The CDR3 has 16 amino acids. CDR1 KGHDR and CDR2 SFDVKD come from the germline V gene.

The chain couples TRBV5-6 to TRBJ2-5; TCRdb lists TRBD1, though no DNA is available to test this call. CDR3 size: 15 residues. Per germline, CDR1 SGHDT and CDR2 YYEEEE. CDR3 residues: CASSLPGAYQETQYF.

This CDR3 is CASSPLGDFGIQYF. This chain links TRBV27 with TRBJ2-4; TCRdb's D call, TRBD2, is unchecked because there is no DNA. The V gene's germline CDR1 is MNHEY and CDR2 SMNVEV (reference sequence). The CDR3 is made up of 14 amino acids.

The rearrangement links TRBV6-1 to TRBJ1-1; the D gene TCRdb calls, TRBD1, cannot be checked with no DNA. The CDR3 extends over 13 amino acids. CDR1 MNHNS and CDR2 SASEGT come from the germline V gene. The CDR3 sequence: CASTQGWNTEAFF.

CDR3 loop: CASSPRPRQGFRETEAFF. The rearrangement joins TRBV6-2 or TRBV6-3 to TRBJ1-1; TCRdb names TRBD1, which stays unverified in the absence of DNA. This CDR3 is 18 amino acids long. Per germline, CDR1 MNHEY and CDR2 SVGEGT.

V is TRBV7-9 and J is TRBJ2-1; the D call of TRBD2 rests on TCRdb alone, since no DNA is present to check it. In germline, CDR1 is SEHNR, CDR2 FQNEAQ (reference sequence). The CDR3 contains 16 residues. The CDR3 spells CASSSTSGGPYNEQFF.

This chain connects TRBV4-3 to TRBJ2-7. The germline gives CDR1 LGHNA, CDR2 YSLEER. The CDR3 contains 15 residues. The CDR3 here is CASSQDRRGAYEQYF.

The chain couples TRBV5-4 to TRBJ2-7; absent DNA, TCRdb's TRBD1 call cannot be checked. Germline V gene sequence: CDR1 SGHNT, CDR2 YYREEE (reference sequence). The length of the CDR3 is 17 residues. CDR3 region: CASSPGRILDSSYEQYF.

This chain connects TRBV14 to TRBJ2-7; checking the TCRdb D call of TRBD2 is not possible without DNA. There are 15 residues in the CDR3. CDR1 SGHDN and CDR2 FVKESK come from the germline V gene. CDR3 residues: CASSQDPGPAYEQYF.

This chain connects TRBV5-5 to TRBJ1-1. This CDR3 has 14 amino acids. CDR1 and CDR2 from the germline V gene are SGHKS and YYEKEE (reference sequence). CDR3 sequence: CASSLVDLNTEAFF.

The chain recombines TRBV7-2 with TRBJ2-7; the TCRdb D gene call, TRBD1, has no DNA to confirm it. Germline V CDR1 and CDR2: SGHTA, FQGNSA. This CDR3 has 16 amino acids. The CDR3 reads CASSQSSGQISYEQYF.

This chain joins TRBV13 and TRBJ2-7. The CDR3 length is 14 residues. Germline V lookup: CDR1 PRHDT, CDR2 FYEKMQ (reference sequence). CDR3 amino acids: CASSTTDGSYEQYF. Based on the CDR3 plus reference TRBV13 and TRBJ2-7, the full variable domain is AAGVIQSPRHLIKEKRETATLKCYPIPRHDTVYWYQQGPGQDPQFLISFYEKMQSDKGSIPDRFSAQQFSDYHSELNMSSLELGDSALYFCASSTTDGSYEQYFGPGTRLTVT.

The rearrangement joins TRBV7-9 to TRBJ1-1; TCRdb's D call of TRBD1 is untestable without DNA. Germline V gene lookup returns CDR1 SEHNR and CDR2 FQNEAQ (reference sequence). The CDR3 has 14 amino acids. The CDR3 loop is CASSLGGKGTEAFF.

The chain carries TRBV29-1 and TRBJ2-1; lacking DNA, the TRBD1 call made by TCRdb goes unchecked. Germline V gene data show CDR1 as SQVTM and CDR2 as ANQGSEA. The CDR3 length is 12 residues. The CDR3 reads CSVESGINEQFF.

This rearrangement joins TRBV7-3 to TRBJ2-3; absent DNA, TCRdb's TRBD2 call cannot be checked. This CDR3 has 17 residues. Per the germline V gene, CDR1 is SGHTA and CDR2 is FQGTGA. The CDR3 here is CASSFFVGGRGTDTQYF. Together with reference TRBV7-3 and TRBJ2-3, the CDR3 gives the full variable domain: GAGVSQTPSNKVTEKGKYVELRCDPISGHTALYWYRQSLGQGPEFLIYFQGTGAADDSGLPNDRFFAVRPEGSVSTLKIQRTERGDSAVYLCASSFFVGGRGTDTQYFGPGTRLTVL.

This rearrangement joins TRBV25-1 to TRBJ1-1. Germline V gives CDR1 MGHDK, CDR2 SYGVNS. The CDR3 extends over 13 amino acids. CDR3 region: CATQGGANTEAFF.

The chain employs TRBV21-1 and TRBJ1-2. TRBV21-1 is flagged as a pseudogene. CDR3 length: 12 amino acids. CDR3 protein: CASSSRNYGYTF.

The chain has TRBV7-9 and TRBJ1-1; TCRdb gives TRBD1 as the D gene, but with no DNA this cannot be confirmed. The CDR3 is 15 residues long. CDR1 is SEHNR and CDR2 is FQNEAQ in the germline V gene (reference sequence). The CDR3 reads CASSARDGTNTEAFF.

CDR3 protein: CASSPPPGQGTSYNEQFF. The J gene is TRBJ2-1, the V gene TRBV5-6; TCRdb calls TRBD1, which cannot be checked without DNA. The CDR3 is 18 residues long. CDR1 and CDR2 (germline): SGHDT, YYEEEE.

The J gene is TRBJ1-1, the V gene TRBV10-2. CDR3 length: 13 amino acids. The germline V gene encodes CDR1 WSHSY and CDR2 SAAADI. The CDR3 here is CASREYMNTEAFF.

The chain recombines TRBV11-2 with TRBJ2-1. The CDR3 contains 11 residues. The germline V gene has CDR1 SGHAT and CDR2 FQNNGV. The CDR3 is CASSFRGEQFF.